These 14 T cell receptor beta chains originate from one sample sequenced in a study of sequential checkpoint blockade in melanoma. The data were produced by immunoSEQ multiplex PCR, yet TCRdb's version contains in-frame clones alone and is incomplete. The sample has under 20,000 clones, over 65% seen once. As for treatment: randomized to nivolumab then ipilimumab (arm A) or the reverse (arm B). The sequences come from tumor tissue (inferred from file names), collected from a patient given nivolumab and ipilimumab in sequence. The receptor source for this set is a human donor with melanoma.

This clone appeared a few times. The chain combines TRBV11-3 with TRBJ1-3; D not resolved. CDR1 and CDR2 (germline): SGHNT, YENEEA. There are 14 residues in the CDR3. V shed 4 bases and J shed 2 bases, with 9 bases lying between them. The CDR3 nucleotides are TGTGCCAGCAGCTCGACCGGACCTGGAAACACCATATATTTT. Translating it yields CASSSTGPGNTIYF.

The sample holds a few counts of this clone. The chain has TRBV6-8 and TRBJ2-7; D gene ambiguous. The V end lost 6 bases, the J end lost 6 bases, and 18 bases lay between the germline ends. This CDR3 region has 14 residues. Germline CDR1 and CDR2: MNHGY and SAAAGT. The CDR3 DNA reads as TGTGCCAGCAGCATGACCCACCTCCCCGCCGAGCAGTACTTC. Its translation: CASSMTHLPAEQYF.

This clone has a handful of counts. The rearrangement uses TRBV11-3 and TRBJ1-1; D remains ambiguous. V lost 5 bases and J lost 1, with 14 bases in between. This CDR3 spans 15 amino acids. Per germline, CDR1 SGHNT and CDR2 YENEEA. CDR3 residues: CASSPQQHTNTEAFF. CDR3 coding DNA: TGTGCCAGCAGCCCCCAACAGCACACGAACACTGAAGCTTTCTTT.

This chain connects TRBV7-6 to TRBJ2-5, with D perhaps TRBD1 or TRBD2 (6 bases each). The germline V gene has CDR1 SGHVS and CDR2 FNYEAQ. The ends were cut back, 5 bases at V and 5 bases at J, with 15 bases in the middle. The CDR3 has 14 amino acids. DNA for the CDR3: TGTGCCAGCAGCCCCCGAAGGGGGAGGGAGACCCAGTACTTC. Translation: CASSPRRGRETQYF.

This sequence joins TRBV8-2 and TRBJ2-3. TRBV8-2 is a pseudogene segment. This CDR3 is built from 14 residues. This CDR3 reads CASSLRPYTDTQYF. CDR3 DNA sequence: TGTGCCAGCAGTTTACGGCCATACACAGATACGCAGTATTTT.

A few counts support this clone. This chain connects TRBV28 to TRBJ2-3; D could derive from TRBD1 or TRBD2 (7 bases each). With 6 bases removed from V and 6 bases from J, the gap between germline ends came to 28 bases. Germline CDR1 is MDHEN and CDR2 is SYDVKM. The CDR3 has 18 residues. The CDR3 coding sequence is TGTGCCAGCAGCTTTAGCGTACCTTCAACAGGGGAGGGGGATACGCAGTATTTT. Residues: CASSFSVPSTGEGDTQYF.

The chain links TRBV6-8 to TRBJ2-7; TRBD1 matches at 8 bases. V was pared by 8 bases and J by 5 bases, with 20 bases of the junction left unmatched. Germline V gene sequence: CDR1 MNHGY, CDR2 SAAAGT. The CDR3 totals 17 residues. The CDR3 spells CASRKNPGQVVMDEQYF. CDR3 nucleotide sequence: TGTGCCAGCCGGAAGAACCCGGGACAGGTGGTTATGGACGAGCAGTACTTC.

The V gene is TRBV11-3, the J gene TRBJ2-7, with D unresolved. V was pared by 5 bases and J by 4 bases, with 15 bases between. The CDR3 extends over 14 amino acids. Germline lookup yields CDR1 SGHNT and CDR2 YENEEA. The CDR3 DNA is TGTGCCAGCAGCCCTGACTCTCGTCGGTACGAGCAGTACTTC. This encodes CASSPDSRRYEQYF.

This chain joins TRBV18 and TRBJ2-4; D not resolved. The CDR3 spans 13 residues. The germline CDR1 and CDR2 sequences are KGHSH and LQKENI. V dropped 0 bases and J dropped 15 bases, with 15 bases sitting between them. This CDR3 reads CASSPPLGARRYF. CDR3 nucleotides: TGTGCCAGCTCACCACCACTCGGCGCGCGGAGGTACTTC.

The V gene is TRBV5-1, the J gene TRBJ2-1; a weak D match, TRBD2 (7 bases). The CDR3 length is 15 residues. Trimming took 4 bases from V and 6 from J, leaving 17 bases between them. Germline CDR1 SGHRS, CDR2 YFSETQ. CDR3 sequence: CASSPLGGAVNEQFF. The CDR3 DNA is TGCGCCAGCAGCCCCCTGGGGGGGGCGGTCAATGAGCAGTTCTTC.

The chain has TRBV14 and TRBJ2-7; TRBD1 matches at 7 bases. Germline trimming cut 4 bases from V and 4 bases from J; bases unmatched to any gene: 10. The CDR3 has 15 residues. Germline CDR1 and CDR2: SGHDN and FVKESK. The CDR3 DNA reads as TGTGCCAGCAGCCGCACCGGGACAGCGGTTTACGAGCAGTACTTC. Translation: CASSRTGTAVYEQYF.

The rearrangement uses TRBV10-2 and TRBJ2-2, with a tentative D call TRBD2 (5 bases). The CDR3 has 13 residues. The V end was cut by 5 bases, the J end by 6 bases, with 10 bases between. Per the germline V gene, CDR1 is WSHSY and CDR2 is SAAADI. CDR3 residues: CASSYRDPGELFF. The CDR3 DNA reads TGCGCCAGCAGTTACCGGGATCCCGGGGAGCTGTTTTTT.

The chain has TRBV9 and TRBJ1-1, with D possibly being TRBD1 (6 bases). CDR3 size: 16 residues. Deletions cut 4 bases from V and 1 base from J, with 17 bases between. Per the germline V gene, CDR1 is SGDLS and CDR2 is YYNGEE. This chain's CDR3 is CASSPLTGLTNTEAFF. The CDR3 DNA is TGTGCCAGCAGCCCACTGACAGGTCTAACGAACACTGAAGCTTTCTTT.

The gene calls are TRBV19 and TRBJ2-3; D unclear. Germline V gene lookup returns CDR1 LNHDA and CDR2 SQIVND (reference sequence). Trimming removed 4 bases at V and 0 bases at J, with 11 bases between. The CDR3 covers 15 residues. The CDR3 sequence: CASSSGGKSTDTQYF. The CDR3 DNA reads TGTGCCAGTAGTAGCGGCGGAAAAAGCACAGATACGCAGTATTTT.